This T cell receptor beta chain derives from a study of OX40 agonist ivuxolimab in advanced cancers. This CDR3 has 13 amino acids. The V gene lost 4 bases and the J gene lost 1 base, with 8 bases spanning the gap. Germline V gene data show CDR1 as SEHNR and CDR2 as FQNEAQ (reference sequence). The data were produced by immunoSEQ multiplex PCR, yet TCRdb's version contains in-frame clones alone and is incomplete. Counted here are just over 40,000 clones, about 90% occurring once; the ten biggest clones make up roughly 3.9%. This clonotype was sampled from an adult with an advanced solid tumor such as melanoma, head and neck, liver or kidney cancer. The V gene is TRBV7-9, the J gene TRBJ2-7; D remains unclear. Specimen: CD4+ or CD8+ T cells sorted from blood, collected in a trial of the OX40 agonist ivuxolimab. The CDR3 DNA is TGTGCCAGCAGCTATGGCCGATCCTACGAGCAGTACTTC. This gives the protein CASSYGRSYEQYF.